One TCR beta chain is described in this entry. The CDR3 is made up of 17 amino acids. Germline V gene data show CDR1 as SGHKS and CDR2 as YYEKEE (reference sequence). The J segment lost 3 bases and the V segment lost 0 bases, leaving 5 bases of the junction unmatched. This entry comes from a study of cytomegalovirus exposure and HLA in healthy donors. Use of 60 Vbeta and 13 Jbeta primers characterized the PCR. Data came from immunoSEQ multiplex PCR; TCRdb stores just in-frame clones and leaves some out. The table has 250,000 to 350,000 clones, 86% seen once. Sequencing was carried out using PBMCs. This sequence joins TRBV5-5 and TRBJ2-6, with 8 bases lining up with TRBD1. This clonotype originated in a man aged 40-55 years in good health and CMV-seropositive. CDR3 nucleotide sequence: TGTGCCAGCAGCTTGGCCCAGGGGGCGCTTGGGGCCAACGTCCTGACTTTC. Amino acids: CASSLAQGALGANVLTF. Full variable domain (rest looked up from reference TRBV5-5 and TRBJ2-6): DAGVTQSPTHLIKTRGQQVTLRCSPISGHKSVSWYQQVLGQGPQFIFQYYEKEERGRGNFPDRFSARQFPNYSSELNVNALLLGDSALYLCASSLAQGALGANVLTFGAGSRLTVL.